The 30 T cell receptor beta chains given below trace back to one sample, sequenced in a study of human T cells and chemical hapten exposure. Time point described: pre-sensitization, week 0. Noted treatment: therapeutic diphenylcyclopropenone sensitization with weekly scalp DPC. TCRdb re-called the RACE reads through MiXCR, storing one row per CDR3 protein. The sample shows roughly 380,000 distinct CDR3 sequences, 4% to 6% of them seen only once. Material: whole blood, obtained in connection with sensitization to the hapten diphenylcyclopropenone (DPC). The origin of the receptors is a woman aged 50 to 60 with alopecia areata. Some clones in this sample may be carry-over from other donors' samples.

The table lists this clonotype with a few counts. The rearrangement links TRBV20-1 to TRBJ2-4; the D gene is possibly TRBD1 (5 bases). The V and J ends lost 5 bases and 3 bases respectively, with 11 bases between them. The CDR3 loop spans 13 amino acids. Germline loops: CDR1 DFQATT, CDR2 SNEGSKA (reference sequence). This chain's CDR3 is CSAFRVGKNIQYF. The CDR3 region has the DNA TGCAGTGCTTTCAGGGTGGGCAAAAACATTCAGTACTTC.

Worth noting for this clonotype: The CDR3 ends on some other residue instead of the conserved phenylalanine or tryptophan, so this is likely a read error. The genes are TRBV23-1 and TRBJ1-2; D not resolved. TRBV23-1 qualifies as an ORF whose function is uncertain. Trimming left V 1 base short and J 1 base short, with 7 bases between. The CDR3 length is 14 residues. This chain's CDR3 is CASSQFQVNYGYTI. CDR3 nucleotides: TGCGCCAGCAGTCAATTTCAGGTTAACTATGGCTACACCATC.

The V gene is TRBV5-6, the J gene TRBJ2-7; 10 nucleotides match TRBD1. There are 14 residues in the CDR3. V lost 4 bases and J lost 4; bases outside the gene matches: 5. Per germline, CDR1 SGHDT and CDR2 YYEEEE. The CDR3 here is CASSSRDRGYEQYF. The CDR3 DNA reads as TGTGCCAGCAGCAGCCGGGACAGGGGTTACGAGCAGTACTTC.

This clonotype was observed a handful of times. The gene calls are TRBV18 and TRBJ1-6; tentatively, D is TRBD1 (5 bases). This CDR3 is 14 amino acids long. The ends were cut back, 4 bases at V and 7 bases at J, with 11 bases in the middle. From germline, CDR1 is KGHSH and CDR2 LQKENI. Here the CDR3 DNA reads TGTGCCAGCTCACGGGACTGGATCAATTCACCCCTCCACTTT. Protein product: CASSRDWINSPLHF.

Ten or more counts support this clonotype. The chain links TRBV20-1 to TRBJ2-3; 9 bases fit TRBD2. CDR1 is DFQATT and CDR2 is SNEGSKA in the germline V gene (reference sequence). The CDR3 sequence is 15 residues long. The trim removed 0 bases at V and 1 base at J, leaving 2 bases unmatched. The CDR3 loop reads CSARDGGGGTDTQYF. The CDR3 bases are TGCAGTGCTAGAGATGGCGGGGGGGGCACAGATACGCAGTATTTT.

The table lists this clonotype with a few counts. The chain is built from TRBV30 and TRBJ1-1, with a tentative D call TRBD1 (5 bases). CDR1 is GTSNPN, CDR2 SVGIG, per germline (reference sequence). The CDR3 has 13 residues. Trimming removed 5 bases at V and 4 bases at J, with 14 bases between. The CDR3 DNA reads as TGTGCCTGGGGGGGGGAGGAGGGCACTGAAGCTTTCTTT. Protein: CAWGGEEGTEAFF.

This clonotype has ten or more counts. The chain has TRBV20-1 and TRBJ1-5; tentative D call: TRBD1 (5 bases). Trimming cost V 5 bases and J 6 bases, with 11 bases left between them. This CDR3 contains 12 residues. Germline V gives CDR1 DFQATT, CDR2 SNEGSKA (reference sequence). The CDR3, as DNA: TGCAGTGCTGGGGGGGGTGGTCAGCCCCAGCATTTT. This gives the protein CSAGGGGQPQHF.

This clonotype has a handful of counts. The chain carries TRBV7-8 and TRBJ1-1; 7 bases are a match to TRBD1. The CDR3 runs to 15 residues. From germline, CDR1 is SGHVS and CDR2 FQNEAQ. Trimming removed 5 bases from V and 1 base from J; junction bases left unmatched: 7. This CDR3 is CASSPGTVGNTEAFF. The CDR3 DNA follows: TGTGCCAGCAGCCCAGGGACAGTAGGGAACACTGAAGCTTTCTTT.

This clonotype was seen many times. The chain combines TRBV3-1 with TRBJ2-6, with D hard to call. CDR1 is LGHDT and CDR2 is YNNKEL in the germline V gene (reference sequence). The CDR3 has 14 amino acids. V lost 4 bases and J lost 1, with 5 bases in between. The CDR3 sequence: CASSRKSGANVLTF. CDR3 coding DNA: TGTGCCAGCAGCCGAAAGTCTGGGGCCAACGTCCTGACTTTC.

This clonotype appeared many times. The chain has TRBV29-1 and TRBJ2-5, with D possibly TRBD2 on 6 matching bases. Germline V gives CDR1 SQVTM, CDR2 ANQGSEA. Trimming stripped 5 bases from V and 5 bases from J, with 12 bases between. The CDR3 runs to 12 residues. CDR3 sequence: CSVKQEGETQYF. The DNA for the CDR3 is TGCAGCGTTAAACAGGAGGGCGAGACCCAGTACTTC. The full variable domain, completed using reference TRBV29-1 and TRBJ2-5, is SAVISQKPSRDICQRGTSLTIQCQVDSQVTMMFWYRQQPGQSLTLIATANQGSEATYESGFVIDKFPISRPNLTFSTLTVSNMSPEDSSIYLCSVKQEGETQYFGPGTRLLVL.

This clonotype appeared a few times. This chain links TRBV18 with TRBJ2-6, with D possibly TRBD1 on 5 matching bases. Trimming took off 4 bases at V and 1 base at J, with 8 bases between the two ends. The germline V gene encodes CDR1 KGHSH and CDR2 LQKENI. This CDR3 region has 15 residues. The CDR3 nucleotides read TGTGCCAGCTCACGAGACAGTTCTGGGGCCAACGTCCTGACTTTC. Protein product: CASSRDSSGANVLTF.

At least ten counts were recorded for this clonotype. V usage is TRBV6-2 or TRBV6-3 and J usage is TRBJ2-7, with TRBD2 matching over 13 bases. This CDR3 is 16 amino acids long. Germline assignment: CDR1 MNHEY and CDR2 SVGEGT. J lost 5 bases, V lost 4 bases, and 8 bases had no gene match. The CDR3 DNA reads as TGTGCCAGCAGTTCCCCCCGGACTAGCGGGAGCGACGAGCAGTACTTC. It codes for CASSSPRTSGSDEQYF.

This clonotype has a count of ten or more. This chain links TRBV3-1 with TRBJ2-3; D uncertain. Trimming shortened V by 0 bases and J by 2 bases, and 6 bases separated the two germline ends. The CDR3 covers 14 residues. Germline CDR1 reads LGHDT; CDR2 reads YNNKEL (reference sequence). The CDR3 sequence is CASSQEVYTDTQYF. The CDR3 DNA is TGTGCCAGCAGCCAAGAGGTATACACAGATACGCAGTATTTT.

This clonotype was found many times. The chain is built from TRBV12-3 or TRBV12-4 and TRBJ2-1; 9 positions match TRBD2. With V trimmed by 6 bases and J by 8 bases, 2 bases remained unmatched. The CDR3 sequence is 12 residues long. For the CDR3, the DNA is TGTGCCAGCAGGGGACTAGCCGATGAGCAGTTCTTC. This encodes CASRGLADEQFF.

In its sample, this clonotype was seen a few times. The gene calls are TRBV5-5 and TRBJ2-7, with TRBD1 matching over 9 bases. CDR3 size: 11 residues. Germline V lookup: CDR1 SGHKS, CDR2 YYEKEE (reference sequence). Losses at the gene ends were 4 bases for V and 12 bases for J; bases not matched to a gene: 5. The DNA of the CDR3 is TGTGCCAGCAGCCAGGGACAGGGTTGGTACTTC. This translates into CASSQGQGWYF.

This clonotype was seen a few times. The rearrangement uses TRBV5-5 and TRBJ2-5; D might be TRBD2 (5 bases). The V end was cut by 3 bases, the J end by 7 bases, with 13 bases between. The germline gives CDR1 SGHKS, CDR2 YYEKEE (reference sequence). The CDR3 covers 13 residues. CDR3 residues: CASSSPGSGTQYF. In nucleotides, the CDR3 is TGTGCCAGCAGCTCTCCGGGCAGCGGGACCCAGTACTTC.

This clonotype has more than one count but fewer than ten. The chain employs TRBV20-1 and TRBJ2-7; D unclear. V was cut by 5 bases and J by 3 bases, with 14 bases left in between. Germline values: CDR1 DFQATT, CDR2 SNEGSKA (reference sequence). The CDR3 loop spans 13 amino acids. The CDR3 DNA is TGCAGTGCTCGGGCCACGAGAAGCTACGAGCAGTACTTC. The encoded protein is CSARATRSYEQYF.

The table lists this clonotype with many counts. This chain uses TRBV7-9 with TRBJ2-5, with a possible D match to TRBD2 (5 bases). Germline-derived CDR1 and CDR2 are SEHNR and FQNEAQ (reference sequence). The CDR3 has 13 residues. The V gene lost 3 bases and the J gene lost 5 bases, with 10 bases spanning the gap. CDR3 residues: CASSFKGGETQYF. The CDR3 bases are TGTGCCAGCAGCTTCAAAGGAGGCGAGACCCAGTACTTC.

In this sample, this clonotype turned up many times. This chain connects TRBV7-8 to TRBJ2-3; 14 bases align to TRBD2. The V segment lost 5 bases and the J segment 0 bases; nucleotides outside the gene matches: 7. Germline CDR1 reads SGHVS; CDR2 reads FQNEAQ. The CDR3 runs to 18 residues. CDR3 sequence reads: CASSPRTSGRLSTDTQYF. CDR3 DNA: TGTGCCAGCAGCCCTAGGACTAGCGGGAGGCTCAGCACAGATACGCAGTATTTT.

In this sample, this clonotype turned up a few times. The chain links TRBV5-6 to TRBJ2-5, with D unresolved. V shed 4 bases and J shed 1 base, with 11 bases lying between them. CDR3 length: 14 amino acids. Germline assignment: CDR1 SGHDT and CDR2 YYEEEE. The DNA of the CDR3 is TGTGCCAGCAGCCGACGACGTCTCCAAGAGACCCAGTACTTC. Translated, it gives CASSRRRLQETQYF.

V gene TRBV2 combines with J gene TRBJ1-1, with D possibly TRBD1 on 5 matching bases. V dropped 7 bases and J dropped 0 bases, with 12 bases sitting between them. This CDR3 has 14 residues. CDR1 SNHLY and CDR2 FYNNEI come from the germline V gene. CDR3 nucleotide sequence: TGTGCCAGCATCAGGGTACCTATGAACACTGAAGCTTTCTTT. Protein: CASIRVPMNTEAFF.

This clonotype occurred a few times. The rearrangement joins TRBV29-1 to TRBJ1-2; 8 nucleotides line up with TRBD1. J lost 7 bases, V lost 1 base, and 8 bases had no gene match. CDR1 and CDR2 (germline): SQVTM, ANQGSEA. This CDR3 region has 14 residues. CDR3 amino acids: CSVEVTRGQFGYTF. In DNA, the CDR3 is TGCAGCGTTGAAGTTACCAGGGGGCAATTTGGCTACACCTTC.

This clonotype was counted a few times. Here the CDR3 reads CATSRDLTERYF. The DNA of the CDR3 is TGTGCCACCAGCAGAGATCTCACTGAACGGTACTTC. This chain uses TRBV15 with TRBJ2-7; no reliable D call. Germline loops: CDR1 LNHNV, CDR2 YYDKDF (reference sequence). Trimming cost V 0 bases and J 12 bases, with 12 bases left between them. The CDR3 is 12 residues long. The whole variable domain, remainder taken from reference TRBV15 and TRBJ2-7, is DAMVIQNPRYQVTQFGKPVTLSCSQTLNHNVMYWYQQKSSQAPKLLFHYYDKDFNNEADTPDNFQSRRPNTSFCFLDIRSPGLGDTAMYLCATSRDLTERYFGPGTRLTVT.

This clonotype has at least ten counts. This chain links TRBV6-2 or TRBV6-3 with TRBJ2-3, with D unclear. There are 12 residues in the CDR3. V was trimmed by 5 bases and J by 4 bases, leaving 7 bases between them. The germline gives CDR1 MNHEY, CDR2 SVGEGT. CDR3 sequence reads: CASSTFADTQYF. In nucleotides, the CDR3 is TGTGCCAGCAGTACCTTCGCAGATACGCAGTATTTT.

Many counts were recorded for this clonotype. J is TRBJ2-5 and V is TRBV5-1, with D maybe TRBD1 (5 bases). The CDR3 has 14 amino acids. Trimming left V 2 bases short and J 5 bases short, with 13 bases between. Germline-derived CDR1 and CDR2 are SGHRS and YFSETQ. In DNA, the CDR3 is TGCGCCAGCAGCTTCGCAGGGATCGACGAGACCCAGTACTTC. Amino acid sequence: CASSFAGIDETQYF.

In its sample, this clonotype was seen a few times. The CDR3 bases are TGTGCCTGGAGTGTGAGGGGAAAGGCCCAGCATTTT. Translation: CAWSVRGKAQHF. The J gene is TRBJ1-5, the V gene TRBV30; perhaps TRBD1 as D (5 bases). Germline loops: CDR1 GTSNPN, CDR2 SVGIG (reference sequence). The V end was cut by 0 bases, the J end by 11 bases, with 11 bases between. The CDR3 runs 12 residues.

In this sample, this clonotype turned up a few times. The chain links TRBV28 to TRBJ2-1; D possibly corresponds to TRBD1 (5 bases). The CDR3 totals 16 residues. The germline CDR1 and CDR2 sequences are MDHEN and SYDVKM. The V and J ends lost 4 bases and 4 bases respectively, with 17 bases between them. CDR3 sequence reads: CASSSIRTDTYNEQFF. The CDR3 nucleotides are TGTGCCAGCAGTTCAATAAGGACGGACACGTACAATGAGCAGTTCTTC.

This clonotype showed up just a few times. This chain uses TRBV5-1 with TRBJ1-2; weak D call: TRBD1 (5 bases). Germline V gene sequence: CDR1 SGHRS, CDR2 YFSETQ. Deletions cut 0 bases from V and 6 bases from J, with 12 bases between. The CDR3 is 14 amino acids. CDR3 amino acids: CASSLASGKDGYTF. CDR3 DNA: TGCGCCAGCAGCTTGGCGTCAGGGAAGGATGGCTACACCTTC.

The genes are TRBV29-1 and TRBJ2-1; 7 nucleotides align to TRBD2. The CDR3 runs 16 residues. The V segment lost 5 bases and the J segment 0 bases; nucleotides outside the gene matches: 10. Looked up from germline, CDR1 is SQVTM and CDR2 is ANQGSEA. This chain's CDR3 is CSVFLGGRSSYNEQFF. CDR3 bases: TGCAGCGTTTTTTTGGGCGGGAGAAGCTCCTACAATGAGCAGTTCTTC.

This clonotype was seen ten or more times. The CDR3 loop reads CASSSTGGYGQPQHF. CDR3 in DNA: TGTGCCAGCAGTTCGACAGGGGGCTACGGACAGCCCCAGCATTTT. The chain is built from TRBV2 and TRBJ1-5, with 10 bases aligning to TRBD1. Per the germline V gene, CDR1 is SNHLY and CDR2 is FYNNEI. The CDR3 contains 15 residues. Unmatched junction bases numbered 8, after V lost 5 bases and J lost 7 bases.